Here is one T cell receptor (beta chain) with its context. The antigen remains undetermined. This specimen belongs to a study of post-analysis software for immune sequencing data. Study results and limitations: Relative to controls, patients had about 5 TRBV segments at higher frequency, with TRBV5-6, TRBV5-1 and TRBV20-1 among these. When the samples were clustered directly with F measure, those that had been prepared in the same batch showed strong co-clustering.

The CDR3 totals 15 residues. The germline CDR1 and CDR2 sequences are SGHTA and FQGNSA. J was trimmed by 1 base and V by 1 base; bases with no gene match: 3. Built from TCR beta cDNA, the libraries had unique molecular identifiers in them. TCRdb reprocessed the PCR reads with MiXCR, giving one entry per CDR3 protein. The repertoire holds 820,000 or so distinct CDR3 sequences, with about 50% as singletons. The sequenced sample consisted of blood. The V and J genes are TRBV7-2 and TRBJ2-5; 7 nucleotides agree with TRBD2. This TCR came from a girl aged 5-17 years with multiple sclerosis. CDR3 in amino acids: CASSLGTRVQETQYF. CDR3 nucleotides: TGTGCCAGCAGCTTAGGGACTAGAGTCCAAGAGACCCAGTACTTC.